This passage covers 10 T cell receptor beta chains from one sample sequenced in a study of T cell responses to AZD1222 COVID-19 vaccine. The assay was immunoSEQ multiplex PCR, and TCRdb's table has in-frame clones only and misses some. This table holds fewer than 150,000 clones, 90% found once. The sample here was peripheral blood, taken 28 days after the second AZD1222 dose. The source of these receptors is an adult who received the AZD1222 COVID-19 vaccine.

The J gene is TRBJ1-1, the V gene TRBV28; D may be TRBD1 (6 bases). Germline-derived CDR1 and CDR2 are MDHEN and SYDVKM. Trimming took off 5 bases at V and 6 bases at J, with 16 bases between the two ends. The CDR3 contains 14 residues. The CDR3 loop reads CASSAWTEGAEAFF. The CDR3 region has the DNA TGTGCCAGCAGTGCGTGGACAGAAGGCGCTGAAGCTTTCTTT. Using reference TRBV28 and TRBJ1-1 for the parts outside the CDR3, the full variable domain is DVKVTQSSRYLVKRTGEKVFLECVQDMDHENMFWYRQDPGLGLRLIYFSYDVKMKEKGDIPEGYSVSREKKERFSLILESASTNQTSMYLCASSAWTEGAEAFFGQGTRLTVV.

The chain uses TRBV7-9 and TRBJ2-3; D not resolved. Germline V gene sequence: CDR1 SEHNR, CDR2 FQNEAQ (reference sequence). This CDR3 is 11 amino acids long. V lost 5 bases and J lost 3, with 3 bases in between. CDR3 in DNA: TGTGCCAGCAGCGTGACAGATACGCAGTATTTT. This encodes CASSVTDTQYF. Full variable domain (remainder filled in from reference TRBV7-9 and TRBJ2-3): DTGVSQNPRHKITKRGQNVTFRCDPISEHNRLYWYRQTLGQGPEFLTYFQNEAQLEKSRLLSDRFSAERPKGSFSTLEIQRTEQGDSAMYLCASSVTDTQYFGPGTRLTVL.

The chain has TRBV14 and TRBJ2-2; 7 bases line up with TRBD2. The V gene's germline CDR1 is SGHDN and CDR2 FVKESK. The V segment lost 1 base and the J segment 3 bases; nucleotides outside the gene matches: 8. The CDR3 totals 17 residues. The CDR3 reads CASSQAITSVDTGELFF. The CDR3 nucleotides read TGTGCCAGCAGCCAAGCCATAACTAGCGTGGACACCGGGGAGCTGTTTTTT.

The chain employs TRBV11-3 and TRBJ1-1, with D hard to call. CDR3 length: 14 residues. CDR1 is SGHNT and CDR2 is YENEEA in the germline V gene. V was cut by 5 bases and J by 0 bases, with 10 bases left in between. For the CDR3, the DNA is TGTGCCAGCAGCAACGACGGACTGAACACTGAAGCTTTCTTT. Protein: CASSNDGLNTEAFF.

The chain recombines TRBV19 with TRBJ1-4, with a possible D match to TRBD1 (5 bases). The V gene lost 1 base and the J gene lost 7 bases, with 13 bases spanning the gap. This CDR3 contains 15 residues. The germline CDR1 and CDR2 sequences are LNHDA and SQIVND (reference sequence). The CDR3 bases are TGTGCCAGTAGTATAGGACAGACCGTGGGTGAAAAACTGTTTTTT. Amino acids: CASSIGQTVGEKLFF.

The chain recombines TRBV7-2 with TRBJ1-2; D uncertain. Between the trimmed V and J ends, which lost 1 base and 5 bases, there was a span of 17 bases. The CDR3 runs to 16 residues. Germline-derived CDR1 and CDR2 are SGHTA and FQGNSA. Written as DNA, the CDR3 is TGTGCCAGCAGCTTAGTCGGAGGGATAGGCGGGTATGGCTACACCTTC. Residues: CASSLVGGIGGYGYTF.

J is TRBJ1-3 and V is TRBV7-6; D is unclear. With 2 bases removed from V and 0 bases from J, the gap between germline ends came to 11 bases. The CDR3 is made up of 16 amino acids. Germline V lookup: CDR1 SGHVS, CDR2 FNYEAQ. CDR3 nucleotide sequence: TGTGCCAGCAGCTTAACCGACACACTCTCTGGAAACACCATATATTTT. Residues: CASSLTDTLSGNTIYF.

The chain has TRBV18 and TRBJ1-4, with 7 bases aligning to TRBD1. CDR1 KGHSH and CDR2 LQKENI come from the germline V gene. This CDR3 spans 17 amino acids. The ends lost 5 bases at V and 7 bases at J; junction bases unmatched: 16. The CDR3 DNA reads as TGTGCCAGCTCATCCCGACATGACAGGGAGGCTCGTGAAAAACTGTTTTTT. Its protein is CASSSRHDREAREKLFF.

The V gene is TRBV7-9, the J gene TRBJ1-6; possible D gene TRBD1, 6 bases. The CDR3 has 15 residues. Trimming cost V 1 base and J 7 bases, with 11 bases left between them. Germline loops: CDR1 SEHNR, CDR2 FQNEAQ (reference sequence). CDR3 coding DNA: TGTGCCAGCAGCTTAGGGACAGCCGGAAATTCACCCCTCCACTTT. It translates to CASSLGTAGNSPLHF.

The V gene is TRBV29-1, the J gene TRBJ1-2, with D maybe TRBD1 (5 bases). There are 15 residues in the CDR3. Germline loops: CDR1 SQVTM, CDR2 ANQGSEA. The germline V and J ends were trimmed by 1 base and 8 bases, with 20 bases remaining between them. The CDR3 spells CSVEGFVRGLRGYTF. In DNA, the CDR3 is TGCAGCGTTGAAGGTTTTGTGCGGGGGTTACGGGGCTACACCTTC.